This entry is about one T cell receptor (beta chain). The antigen remains unidentified. CDR3 length equals 15 residues. Germline V lookup: CDR1 SGHRS, CDR2 YFSETQ. Trimming pared 2 bases from V and 4 bases from J, leaving 12 bases between. Repertoires were generated with immunoSEQ multiplex PCR, while TCRdb's copy carries only in-frame clones and drops some. The sample yields about 2.3 million clones, 85% to 95% seen once. This entry comes from a study of shared clonotypes between healthy human individuals. Study conclusions and caveats: Collection of samples was limited to blood; tissue repertoires likely differ. An anticipated effect of sequencing depth on clonotype sharing among donors was recognized.

The chain links TRBV5-1 to TRBJ1-4, with a tentative D call TRBD1 (6 bases). Sequences were obtained from naive CD4+ T cells from PBMCs. Specified subset: CD45RA+ positively selected. The clonotype comes from a man between 18 and 35 years old in good health. Some clones in this sample may be carry-over from other donors' samples. CDR3 sequence reads: CASSFRTEDNEKLFF. The CDR3 coding sequence is TGCGCCAGCAGCTTCCGGACAGAAGATAATGAAAAACTGTTTTTT.